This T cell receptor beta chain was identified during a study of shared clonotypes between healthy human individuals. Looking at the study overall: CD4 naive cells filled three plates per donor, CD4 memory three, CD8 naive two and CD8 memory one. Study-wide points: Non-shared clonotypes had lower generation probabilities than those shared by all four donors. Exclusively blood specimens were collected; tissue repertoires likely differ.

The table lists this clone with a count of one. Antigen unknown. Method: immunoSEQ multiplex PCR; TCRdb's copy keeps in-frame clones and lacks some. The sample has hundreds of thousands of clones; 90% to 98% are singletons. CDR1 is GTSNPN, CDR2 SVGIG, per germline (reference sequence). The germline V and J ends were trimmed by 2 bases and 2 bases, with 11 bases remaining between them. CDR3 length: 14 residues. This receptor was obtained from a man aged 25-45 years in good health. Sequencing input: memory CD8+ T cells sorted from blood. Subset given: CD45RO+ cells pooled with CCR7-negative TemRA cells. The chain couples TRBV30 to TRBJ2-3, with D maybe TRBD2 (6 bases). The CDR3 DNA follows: TGTGCCTGGAGTCCCGCGGGATTCACAGATACGCAGTATTTT. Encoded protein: CAWSPAGFTDTQYF.